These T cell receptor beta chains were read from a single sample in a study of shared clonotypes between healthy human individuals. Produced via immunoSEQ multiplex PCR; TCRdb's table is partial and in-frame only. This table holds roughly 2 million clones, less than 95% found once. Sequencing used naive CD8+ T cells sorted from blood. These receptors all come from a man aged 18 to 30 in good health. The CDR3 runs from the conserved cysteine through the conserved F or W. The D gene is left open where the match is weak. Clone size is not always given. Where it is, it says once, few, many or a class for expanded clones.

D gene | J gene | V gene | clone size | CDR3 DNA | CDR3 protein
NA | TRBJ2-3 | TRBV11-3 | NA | TGTGCCAGCAGCTTAGGAGAGGATACGCAGTATTTT | CASSLGEDTQYF
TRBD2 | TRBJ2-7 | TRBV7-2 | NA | TGTGCCAGCAGCTCCCCATCTAGCGGCTTGACCTACGAGCAGTACTTC | CASSSPSSGLTYEQYF
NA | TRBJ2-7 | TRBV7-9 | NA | TGTGCCAGCAGCTCGGGCCCCTCCTACGAGCAGTACTTC | CASSSGPSYEQYF
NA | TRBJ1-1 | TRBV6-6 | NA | TGTGCCAGCAGTTACTCCGAGGGGTCCCGGGGAGCTTTCTTT | CASSYSEGSRGAFF
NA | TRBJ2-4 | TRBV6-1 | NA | TGTGCCAGCAGTGGCTGGGTACGAAACATTCAGTACTTC | CASSGWVRNIQYF
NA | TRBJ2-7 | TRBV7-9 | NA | TGTGCCAGCAGCTTAAGGCCGGGTATGAGCTCCTACGAGCAGTACTTC | CASSLRPGMSSYEQYF
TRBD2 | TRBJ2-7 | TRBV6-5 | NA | TGTGCCAGCAGTTACGAGGTAGCGGGTGCCTACGAGCAGTACTTC | CASSYEVAGAYEQYF
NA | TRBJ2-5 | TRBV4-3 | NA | TGCGCCAGCAGCCCCCTCCTGACAGACAGGGAGGAGGGAGAGACCCAGTACTTC | CASSPLLTDREEGETQYF
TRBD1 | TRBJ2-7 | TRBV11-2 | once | TGTGCCAGCAGCTTTCAGGGGGACGAGCAGTACTTC | CASSFQGDEQYF
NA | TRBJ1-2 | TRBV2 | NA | TGTGCCAGCAGTGAAGCTTTGACAGGAGCCTATGGCTACACCTTC | CASSEALTGAYGYTF
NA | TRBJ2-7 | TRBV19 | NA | TGTGCCAGTAGTATAGAGGGGACGGATGCCTACGAGCAGTACTTC | CASSIEGTDAYEQYF
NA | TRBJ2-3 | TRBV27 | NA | TGTGCCAGCAGTTTATTGGGTACAGATACGCAGTATTTT | CASSLLGTDTQYF
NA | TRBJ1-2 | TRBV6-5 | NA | TGTGCCAGCAGTCCAGAATCTAACTATGGCTACACCTTC | CASSPESNYGYTF
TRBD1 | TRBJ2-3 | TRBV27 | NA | TGTGCCAGCAGTGTCCACACAGGGGGAGTCACAGATACGCAGTATTTT | CASSVHTGGVTDTQYF
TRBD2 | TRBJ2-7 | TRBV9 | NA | TGTGCCAGCAGCGTAGGGGCTAGCGGGGGTGCCTACGAGCAGTACTTC | CASSVGASGGAYEQYF
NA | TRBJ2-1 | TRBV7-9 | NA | TGTGCCAGCGGACAGACCTCCTACAATGAGCAGTTCTTC | CASGQTSYNEQFF
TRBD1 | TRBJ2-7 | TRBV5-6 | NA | TGTGCCAGCAGCTTGGTCCAGGGGGCCTACGAGCAGTACTTC | CASSLVQGAYEQYF
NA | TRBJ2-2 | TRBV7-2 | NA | TGTGCCAGCAGCTTTTCACTAATGGGACCCGGGGAGCTGTTTTTT | CASSFSLMGPGELFF
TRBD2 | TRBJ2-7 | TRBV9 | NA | TGTGCCAGCAGCGTAGAGTTAGCGGGAGGAACCCACGAGCAGTACTTC | CASSVELAGGTHEQYF
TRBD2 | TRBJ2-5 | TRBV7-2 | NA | TGTGCCAGCAGCTTAGCTTCCTTTGGGTGGCGGGAGGATCAAGAGACCCAGTACTTC | CASSLASFGWREDQETQYF
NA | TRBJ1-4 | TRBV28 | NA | TGTGCCAGCTGTGAGGGGACTAATGAAAAACTGTTTTTT | CASCEGTNEKLFF
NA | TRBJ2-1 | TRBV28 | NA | TGTGCCAGTACTGTTAGCGTCTCCTACAATGAGCAGTTCTTC | CASTVSVSYNEQFF
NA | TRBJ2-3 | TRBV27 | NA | TGTGCCAGCAGTTTATCAGGAGATACGCAGTATTTT | CASSLSGDTQYF
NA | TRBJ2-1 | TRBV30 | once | TGTGCCTGGAGTGGTGGACAGCTTCCTTTCTTC | CAWSGGQLPFF
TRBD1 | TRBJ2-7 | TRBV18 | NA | TGTGCCAGCTCAAATGACAGGGTAGACTCCTACGAGCAGTACTTC | CASSNDRVDSYEQYF
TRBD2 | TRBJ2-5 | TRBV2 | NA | TGTGCCAGCAGAGGACTAGCGGGGTGGGATGAGACCCAGTACTTC | CASRGLAGWDETQYF
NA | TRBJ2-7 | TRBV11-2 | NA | TGTGCCAGCAGCTTAAGGTTATCCGGGGGCTCTACCTACGAGCAGTACTTC | CASSLRLSGGSTYEQYF
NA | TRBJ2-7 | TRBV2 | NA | TGTGCCAGTACGTTGGGCGTCTACGAGCAGTACTTC | CASTLGVYEQYF
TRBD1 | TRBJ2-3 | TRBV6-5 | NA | TGTGCCAGCAGACGGACAGGGGGCTTAGATACGCAGTATTTT | CASRRTGGLDTQYF
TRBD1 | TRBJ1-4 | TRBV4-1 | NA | TGCGCCAGCAGCCATCGGACAGGGGATGAAAAACTGTTTTTT | CASSHRTGDEKLFF
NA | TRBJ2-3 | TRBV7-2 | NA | TGTGCCAGCAGCTGGGACGTTACTGGAGATACGCAGTATTTT | CASSWDVTGDTQYF
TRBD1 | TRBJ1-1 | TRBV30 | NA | TGTGCCTGGAGTGTACTAGGACAGGGAAACACTGAAGCTTTCTTT | CAWSVLGQGNTEAFF
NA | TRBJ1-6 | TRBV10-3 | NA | TGTGCCATCAGTGAGTCGGCGAATTCACCCCTCCACTTT | CAISESANSPLHF
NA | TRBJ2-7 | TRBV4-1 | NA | TGCGCCAGCAGCCAATACGAAGCGAACCCCTACGAGCAGTACTTC | CASSQYEANPYEQYF
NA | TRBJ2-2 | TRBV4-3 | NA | TGCGCCAGCAGCCAATCGTTGGGCACCGGGGAGCTGTTTTTT | CASSQSLGTGELFF
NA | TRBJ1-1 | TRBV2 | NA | TGTGCCAGCAGTTTAGGGAATGAAGCTTTCTTT | CASSLGNEAFF
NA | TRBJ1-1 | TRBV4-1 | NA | TGCGCCAGCAGCCATCAGGGACCCACTGAAGCTTTCTTT | CASSHQGPTEAFF
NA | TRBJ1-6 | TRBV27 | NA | TGTGCCAGCAGTCTGGGACAAGCCTATAATTCACCCCTCCACTTT | CASSLGQAYNSPLHF
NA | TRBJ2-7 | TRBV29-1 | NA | TGCAGCGTTGGGGGGGCTCAGCTAAACTACGAGCAGTACTTC | CSVGGAQLNYEQYF
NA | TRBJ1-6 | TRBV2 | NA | TGTGCCAGCAGTGCCTTTCCGGGATCCCGAGAGATGGATTCACCCCTCCACTTT | CASSAFPGSREMDSPLHF
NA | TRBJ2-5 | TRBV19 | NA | TGTGCCAGTAGTATAGAACAGCAAGAGACCCAGTACTTC | CASSIEQQETQYF
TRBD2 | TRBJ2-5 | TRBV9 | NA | TGTGCCAGCAGCCCGTTCCGGGGGGAAGAGACCCAGTACTTC | CASSPFRGEETQYF
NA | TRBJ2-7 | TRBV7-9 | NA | TGTGCCAGCAGCGAAGCTGTCACTGCCCCCTATTACGAGCAGTACTTC | CASSEAVTAPYYEQYF
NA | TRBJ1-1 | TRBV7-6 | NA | TGTGCCAGCAGCCTAGACACTCTGAACACTGAAGCTTTCTTT | CASSLDTLNTEAFF
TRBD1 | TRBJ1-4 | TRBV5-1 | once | TGCGCCAGCAGCTTGGAGGGGGCCACTAATGAAAAACTGTTTTTT | CASSLEGATNEKLFF
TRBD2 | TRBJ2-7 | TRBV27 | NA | TGTGTAGTAGCGGGAGATTACGAGCAGTACTTC | CVVAGDYEQYF
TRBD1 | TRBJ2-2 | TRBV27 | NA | TGTGCCAGCAGTTTAGGGACAGGGACTTACACCGGGGAGCTGTTTTTT | CASSLGTGTYTGELFF
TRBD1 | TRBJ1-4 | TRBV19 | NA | TGTGCCAGTAGCACAGGGGTCGGGGGTGAAAAACTGTTTTTT | CASSTGVGGEKLFF
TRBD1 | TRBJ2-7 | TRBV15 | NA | TGTGCCACCAGCAGAGAGCAGGGACAGACCTACGAGCAGTACTTC | CATSREQGQTYEQYF
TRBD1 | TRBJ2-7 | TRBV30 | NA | TGTGCCTGGAGTGTACCCACGGGACAGCTCTCCTACGAGCAGTACTTC | CAWSVPTGQLSYEQYF
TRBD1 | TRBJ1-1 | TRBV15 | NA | TGTGCCACCAGCAGCGCTCCGGGACAGGGGAGCACTGAAGCTTTCTTT | CATSSAPGQGSTEAFF
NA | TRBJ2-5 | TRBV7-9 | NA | TGTGCCAGCAGCTTCGTTCCACACCAAGAGACCCAGTACTTC | CASSFVPHQETQYF
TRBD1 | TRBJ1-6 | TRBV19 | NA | TGTGCCAGTATCGGCTTATTCAGGGGGTACGGTAATTCACCCCTCCACTTT | CASIGLFRGYGNSPLHF